Sequencing of this T cell receptor (beta chain) was carried out in a study of Ad26.COV2.S vaccination and SARS-CoV-2 variants. Study at large: Trial arm assignment for the donor was COV1001 Ad26.COV2.S.

The assay was immunoSEQ multiplex PCR, and TCRdb's table has in-frame clones only and misses some. This table has around 350,000 clones, 80% to 90% appearing once. Treatment described: around 19 received Ad26.COV2.S at low or high dose, single or two shots; several received placebo; per-sample allocation not given. Sampling was performed 63 days after the first vaccine or placebo injection. Germline CDR1 is MNHEY and CDR2 is SVGAGI. Trimming shortened V by 0 bases and J by 2 bases, and 12 bases separated the two germline ends. This CDR3 is built from 16 residues. The sequencing used peripheral blood, collected in a trial of Ad26.COV2.S vaccine versus placebo. The V and J genes are TRBV6-5 and TRBJ2-3; unclear D gene. This receptor was identified in a person aged 18-60 years who received the Ad26.COV2.S COVID-19 vaccine or a placebo. CDR3 amino acids: CASSYSLPGATDTQYF. CDR3 in DNA: TGTGCCAGCAGTTACTCGTTGCCAGGAGCCACAGATACGCAGTATTTT.